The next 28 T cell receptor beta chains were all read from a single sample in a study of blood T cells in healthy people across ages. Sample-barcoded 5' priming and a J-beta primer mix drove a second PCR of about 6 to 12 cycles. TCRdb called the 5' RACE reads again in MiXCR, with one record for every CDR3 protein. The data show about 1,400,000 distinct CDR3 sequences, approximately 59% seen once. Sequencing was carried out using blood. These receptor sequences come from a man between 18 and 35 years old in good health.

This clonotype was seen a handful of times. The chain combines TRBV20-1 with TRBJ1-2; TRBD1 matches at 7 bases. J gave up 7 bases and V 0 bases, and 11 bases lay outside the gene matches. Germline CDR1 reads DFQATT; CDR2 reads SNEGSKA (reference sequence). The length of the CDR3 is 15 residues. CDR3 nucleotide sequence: TGCAGTGCTAGAGATGGAGTCTCCCCAGGGGGTGGCTACACCTTC. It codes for CSARDGVSPGGGYTF.

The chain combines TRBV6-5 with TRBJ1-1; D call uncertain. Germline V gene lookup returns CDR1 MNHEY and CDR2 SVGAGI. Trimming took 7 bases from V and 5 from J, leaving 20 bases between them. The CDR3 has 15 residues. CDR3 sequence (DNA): TGTGCCAGCAATTCCGGCCGCCAGAGTTGGACTGAAGCTTTCTTT. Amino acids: CASNSGRQSWTEAFF.

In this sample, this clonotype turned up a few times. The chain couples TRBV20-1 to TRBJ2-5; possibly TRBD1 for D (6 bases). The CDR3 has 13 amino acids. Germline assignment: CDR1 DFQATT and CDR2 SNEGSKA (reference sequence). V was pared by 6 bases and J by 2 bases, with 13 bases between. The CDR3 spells CSATGSSQETQYF. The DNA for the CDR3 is TGCAGTGCCACAGGGAGTTCACAAGAGACCCAGTACTTC.

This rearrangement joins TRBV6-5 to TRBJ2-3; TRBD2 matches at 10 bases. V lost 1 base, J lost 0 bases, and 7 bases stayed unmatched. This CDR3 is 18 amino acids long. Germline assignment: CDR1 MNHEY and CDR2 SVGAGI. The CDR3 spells CASSYYQASGGSTDTQYF. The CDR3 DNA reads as TGTGCCAGCAGTTACTATCAAGCTAGCGGGGGTAGCACAGATACGCAGTATTTT.

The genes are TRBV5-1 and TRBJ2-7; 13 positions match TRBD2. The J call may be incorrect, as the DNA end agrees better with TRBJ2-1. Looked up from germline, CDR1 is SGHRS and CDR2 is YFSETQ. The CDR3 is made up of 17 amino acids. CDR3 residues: CASSSHPTSGGATEQFF. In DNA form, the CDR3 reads TGCGCCAGCAGCTCACACCCAACTAGCGGGGGGGCTACTGAGCAGTTCTTC.

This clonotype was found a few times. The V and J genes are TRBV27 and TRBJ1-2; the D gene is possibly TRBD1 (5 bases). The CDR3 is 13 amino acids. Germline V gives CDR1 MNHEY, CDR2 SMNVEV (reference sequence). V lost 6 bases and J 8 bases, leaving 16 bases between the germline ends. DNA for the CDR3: TGTGCCAGCAGATATATAGGGGCGGGAGGCTACACCTTC. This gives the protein CASRYIGAGGYTF.

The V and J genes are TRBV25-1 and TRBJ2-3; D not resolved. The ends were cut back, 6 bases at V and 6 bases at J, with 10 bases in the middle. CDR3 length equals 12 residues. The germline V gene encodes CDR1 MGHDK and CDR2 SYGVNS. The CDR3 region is CASRATSDTQYF. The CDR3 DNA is TGTGCCAGCAGAGCGACTTCGGATACGCAGTATTTT.

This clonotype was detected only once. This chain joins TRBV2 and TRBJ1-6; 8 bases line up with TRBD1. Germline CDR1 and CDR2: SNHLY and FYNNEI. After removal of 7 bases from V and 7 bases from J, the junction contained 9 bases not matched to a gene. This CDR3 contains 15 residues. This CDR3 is CASTRGRVGNSPLHF. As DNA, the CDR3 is TGTGCCAGCACCAGGGGGCGCGTAGGAAATTCACCCCTCCACTTT. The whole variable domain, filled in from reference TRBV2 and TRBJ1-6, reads EPEVTQTPSHQVTQMGQEVILRCVPISNHLYFYWYRQILGQKVEFLVSFYNNEISEKSEIFDDQFSVERPDGSNFTLKIRSTKLEDSAMYFCASTRGRVGNSPLHFGNGTRLTVT.

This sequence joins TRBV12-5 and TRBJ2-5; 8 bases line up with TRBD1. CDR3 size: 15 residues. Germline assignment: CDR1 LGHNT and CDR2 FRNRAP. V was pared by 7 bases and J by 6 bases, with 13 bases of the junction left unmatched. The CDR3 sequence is CASAPTQGGPKTQYF. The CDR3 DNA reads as TGTGCTAGTGCCCCCACACAGGGGGGCCCGAAGACCCAGTACTTC.

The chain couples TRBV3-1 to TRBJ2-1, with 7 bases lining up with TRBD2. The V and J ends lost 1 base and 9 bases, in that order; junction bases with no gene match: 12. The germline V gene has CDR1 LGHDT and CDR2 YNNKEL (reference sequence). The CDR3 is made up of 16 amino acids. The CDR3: CASSQVLERGIGEQFF. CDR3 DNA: TGTGCCAGCAGCCAAGTCCTTGAGCGGGGAATAGGTGAGCAGTTCTTC.

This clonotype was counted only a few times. The CDR3 sequence: CASSHNRTGHQPQHF. The CDR3 coding sequence is TGTGCCAGCAGTCACAACCGGACAGGTCATCAGCCCCAGCATTTT. The chain combines TRBV7-9 with TRBJ1-5, with TRBD1 matching over 7 bases. Germline values: CDR1 SEHNR, CDR2 FQNEAQ (reference sequence). The CDR3 runs 15 residues. Trimming at V came to 6 bases and at J to 5 bases, leaving 10 bases not matched to a gene.

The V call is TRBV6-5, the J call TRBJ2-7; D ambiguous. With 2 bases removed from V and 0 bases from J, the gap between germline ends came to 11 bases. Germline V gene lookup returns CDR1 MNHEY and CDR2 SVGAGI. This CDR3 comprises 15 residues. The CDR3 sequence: CASSYALSSSYEQYF. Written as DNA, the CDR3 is TGTGCCAGCAGTTACGCCTTATCGAGCTCCTACGAGCAGTACTTC.

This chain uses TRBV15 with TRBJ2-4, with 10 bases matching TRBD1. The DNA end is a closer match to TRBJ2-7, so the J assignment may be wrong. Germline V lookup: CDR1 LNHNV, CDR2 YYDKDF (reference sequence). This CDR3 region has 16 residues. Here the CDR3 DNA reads TGTGCCACCAGCAGACCAACGGGACAGGGGACATACGAGCAGTACTTC. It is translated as CATSRPTGQGTYEQYF.

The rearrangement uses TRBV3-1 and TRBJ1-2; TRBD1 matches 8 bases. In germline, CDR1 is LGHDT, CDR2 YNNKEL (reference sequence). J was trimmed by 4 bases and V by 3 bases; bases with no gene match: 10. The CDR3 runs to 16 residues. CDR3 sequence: CASSQAGTGFFYGYTF. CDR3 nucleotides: TGTGCCAGCAGCCAGGCCGGGACAGGATTCTTCTATGGCTACACCTTC. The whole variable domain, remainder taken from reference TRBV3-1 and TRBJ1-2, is DTAVSQTPKYLVTQMGNDKSIKCEQNLGHDTMYWYKQDSKKFLKIMFSYNNKELIINETVPNRFSPKSPDKAHLNLHINSLELGDSAVYFCASSQAGTGFFYGYTFGSGTRLTVV.

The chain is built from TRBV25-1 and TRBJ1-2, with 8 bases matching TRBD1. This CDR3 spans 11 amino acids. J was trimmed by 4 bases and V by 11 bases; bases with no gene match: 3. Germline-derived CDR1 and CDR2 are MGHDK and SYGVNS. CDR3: CAATGGYGYTF. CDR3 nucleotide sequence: TGTGCCGCAACAGGGGGCTATGGCTACACCTTC.

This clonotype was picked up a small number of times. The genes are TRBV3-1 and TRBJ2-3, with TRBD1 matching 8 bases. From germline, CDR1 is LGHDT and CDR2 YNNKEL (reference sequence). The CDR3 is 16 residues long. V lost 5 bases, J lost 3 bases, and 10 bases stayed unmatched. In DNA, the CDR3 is TGTGCCAGCAGCACCCCCGGGACAGGTCATACAGATACGCAGTATTTT. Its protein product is CASSTPGTGHTDTQYF.

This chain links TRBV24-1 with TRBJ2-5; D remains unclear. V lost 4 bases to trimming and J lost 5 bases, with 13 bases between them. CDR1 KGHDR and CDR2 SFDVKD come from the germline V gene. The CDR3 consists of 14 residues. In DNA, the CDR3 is TGTGCCACCAGTGAGGCCGGCGATAGGGAGACCCAGTACTTC. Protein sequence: CATSEAGDRETQYF.

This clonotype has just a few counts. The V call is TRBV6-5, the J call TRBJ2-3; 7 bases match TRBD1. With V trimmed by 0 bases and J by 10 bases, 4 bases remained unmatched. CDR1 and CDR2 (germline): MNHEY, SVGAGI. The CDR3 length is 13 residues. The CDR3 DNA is TGTGCCAGCAGTTACTCGACGCAGGGGGCGCAGTATTTT. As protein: CASSYSTQGAQYF.

Here the CDR3 reads CASSPSDRGLYGYTF. The DNA of the CDR3 is TGTGCCAGCAGTCCGTCGGACAGGGGGTTGTATGGCTACACCTTC. The chain has TRBV6-2 or TRBV6-3 and TRBJ1-2, with TRBD1 matching over 10 bases. CDR3 length equals 15 residues. V was pared by 5 bases and J by 5 bases, with 8 bases of the junction left unmatched. Germline values: CDR1 MNHEY, CDR2 SVGEGT.

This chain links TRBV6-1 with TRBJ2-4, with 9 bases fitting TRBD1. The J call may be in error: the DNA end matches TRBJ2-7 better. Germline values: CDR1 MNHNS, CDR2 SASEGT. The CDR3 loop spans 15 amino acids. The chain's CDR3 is CASVTGGLSVYEQYF. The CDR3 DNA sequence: TGTGCCAGCGTGACAGGGGGACTTTCCGTCTACGAGCAGTACTTC.

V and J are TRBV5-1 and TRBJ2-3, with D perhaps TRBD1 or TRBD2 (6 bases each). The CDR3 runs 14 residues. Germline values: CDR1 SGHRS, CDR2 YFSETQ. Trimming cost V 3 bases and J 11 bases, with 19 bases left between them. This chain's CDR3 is CASSYRDWTDEQYF. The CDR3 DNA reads TGCGCCAGCAGCTACCGGGACTGGACAGACGAGCAGTATTTT.

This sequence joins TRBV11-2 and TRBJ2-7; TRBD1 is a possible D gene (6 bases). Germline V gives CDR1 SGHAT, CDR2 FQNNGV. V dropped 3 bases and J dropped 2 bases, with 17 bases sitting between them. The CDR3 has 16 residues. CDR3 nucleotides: TGTGCCAGCAGCTTGGGGGTAGGGGGTTCCGCCTACGAGCAGTACTTC. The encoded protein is CASSLGVGGSAYEQYF.

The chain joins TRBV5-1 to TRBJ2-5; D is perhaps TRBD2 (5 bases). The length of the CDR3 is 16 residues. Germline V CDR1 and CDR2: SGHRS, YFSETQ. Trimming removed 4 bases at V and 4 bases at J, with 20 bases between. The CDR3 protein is CASSVMTTATSETQYF. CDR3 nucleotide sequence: TGCGCCAGCAGCGTGATGACTACCGCCACCTCAGAGACCCAGTACTTC.

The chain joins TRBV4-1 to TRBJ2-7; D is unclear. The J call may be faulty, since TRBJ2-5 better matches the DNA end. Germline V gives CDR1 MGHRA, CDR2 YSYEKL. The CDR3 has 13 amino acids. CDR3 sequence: CASRSHSAETQYF. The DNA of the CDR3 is TGCGCCAGCAGAAGTCACAGCGCAGAGACCCAGTACTTC.

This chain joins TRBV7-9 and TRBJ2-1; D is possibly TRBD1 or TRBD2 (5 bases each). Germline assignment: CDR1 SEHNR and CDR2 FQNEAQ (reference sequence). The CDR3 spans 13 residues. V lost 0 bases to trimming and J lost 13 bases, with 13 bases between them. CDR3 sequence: CASSLAVYGTQFF. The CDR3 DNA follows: TGTGCCAGCAGCTTAGCGGTATATGGGACCCAGTTCTTC.

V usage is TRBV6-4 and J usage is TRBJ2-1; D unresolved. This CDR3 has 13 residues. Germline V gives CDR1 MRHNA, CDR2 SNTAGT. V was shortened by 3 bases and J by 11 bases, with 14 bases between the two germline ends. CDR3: CASSDRLLVQQFF. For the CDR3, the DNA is TGTGCCAGCAGTGATCGTCTGCTAGTACAGCAGTTCTTC.

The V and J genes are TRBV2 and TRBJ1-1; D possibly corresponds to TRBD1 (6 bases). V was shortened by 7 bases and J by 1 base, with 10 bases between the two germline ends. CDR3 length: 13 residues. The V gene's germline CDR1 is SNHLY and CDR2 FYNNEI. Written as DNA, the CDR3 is TGTGCCAGCACTGAGACAGGGAACACTGAAGCTTTCTTT. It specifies CASTETGNTEAFF.

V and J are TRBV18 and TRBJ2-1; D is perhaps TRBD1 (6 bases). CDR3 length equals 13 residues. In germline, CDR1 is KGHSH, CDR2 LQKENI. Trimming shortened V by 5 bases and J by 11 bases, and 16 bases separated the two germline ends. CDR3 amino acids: CASSFEGGDKQFF. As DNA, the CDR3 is TGTGCCAGCTCATTTGAAGGGGGTGATAAGCAGTTCTTC.